Listed below are T cell receptor beta chains from one sample, sequenced in a study of T cell responses to AZD1222 COVID-19 vaccine. Assay: immunoSEQ multiplex PCR; the TCRdb copy retains only in-frame clones and omits some. This table has some 140,000 clones, 75% to 95% appearing once. Specimen: peripheral blood, collected 28 days after the second AZD1222 dose. Receptor source: an adult who received the AZD1222 COVID-19 vaccine. The conserved cysteine and the conserved F or W are not part of the CDR3 here. Each record gives: CDR3 protein, V gene, J gene.

CDR3aa: ASSKAPAEISGANVLT
v_gene: TRBV21-1
j_gene: TRBJ2-6

CDR3aa: ASSPGGETQY
v_gene: TRBV18
j_gene: TRBJ2-5

CDR3aa: SVPASGGADEQF
v_gene: TRBV29-1
j_gene: TRBJ2-1

CDR3aa: ATSRDGEQPQH
v_gene: TRBV15
j_gene: TRBJ1-5

CDR3aa: ARQGQGDTEAF
v_gene: TRBV30
j_gene: TRBJ1-1

CDR3aa: ASTLGGAGGYT
v_gene: TRBV12-3/TRBV12-4
j_gene: TRBJ1-2

CDR3aa: ASSQVLGLAGNEQF
v_gene: TRBV3-1/TRBV3-2
j_gene: TRBJ2-1

CDR3aa: ASSPTGTSGISEQF
v_gene: TRBV7-7
j_gene: TRBJ2-1

CDR3aa: AISHYPTGGGTEAF
v_gene: TRBV10-3
j_gene: TRBJ1-1

CDR3aa: ASRSQPQGAGGYT
v_gene: TRBV12-2
j_gene: TRBJ1-2

CDR3aa: ASSLAQGRGETQY
v_gene: TRBV7-2
j_gene: TRBJ2-5

CDR3aa: ASSGQPGQPNTGELF
v_gene: TRBV19
j_gene: TRBJ2-2

CDR3aa: ASSQGARINQPQH
v_gene: TRBV4-1
j_gene: TRBJ1-5

CDR3aa: ASSQTGTGPSGANVLT
v_gene: TRBV19
j_gene: TRBJ2-6

CDR3aa: ASSPGAGGTYGYT
v_gene: TRBV6-4
j_gene: TRBJ1-2

CDR3aa: AIGSRGDFDEQF
v_gene: TRBV10-3
j_gene: TRBJ2-1

CDR3aa: ASSFQMGGLTEAF
v_gene: TRBV27
j_gene: TRBJ1-1

CDR3aa: ASRDAGYGYT
v_gene: TRBV10-2
j_gene: TRBJ1-2

CDR3aa: AWSETDSPLH
v_gene: TRBV30
j_gene: TRBJ1-6

CDR3aa: ASRQGGNEQF
v_gene: TRBV6-5
j_gene: TRBJ2-1

CDR3aa: ASSPATRSNQPQH
v_gene: TRBV19
j_gene: TRBJ1-5

CDR3aa: AISFRTSGNTGELF
v_gene: TRBV10-3
j_gene: TRBJ2-2

CDR3aa: ASSGTGLWNEKLF
v_gene: TRBV5-1
j_gene: TRBJ1-4

CDR3aa: ASSLQETQY
v_gene: TRBV5-4
j_gene: TRBJ2-5

CDR3aa: ASSWTEITNTGELF
v_gene: TRBV5-1
j_gene: TRBJ2-2

CDR3aa: ASSQDLGMYSPLH
v_gene: TRBV3-1/TRBV3-2
j_gene: TRBJ1-6

CDR3aa: ASSVLAGGQGDTQY
v_gene: TRBV9
j_gene: TRBJ2-3

CDR3aa: ASSPAAGQGAWEKLF
v_gene: TRBV18
j_gene: TRBJ1-4

CDR3aa: ASSQWTGTGANQPQH
v_gene: TRBV4-3
j_gene: TRBJ1-5

CDR3aa: ASSVDRGSYNEQF
v_gene: TRBV2
j_gene: TRBJ2-1

CDR3aa: ASSLAGGAQETQY
v_gene: TRBV21-1
j_gene: TRBJ2-5

CDR3aa: ASSLLRDRGHEQY
v_gene: TRBV11-2
j_gene: TRBJ2-7

CDR3aa: ASSPGTAIEAF
v_gene: TRBV5-1
j_gene: TRBJ1-1

CDR3aa: ASSQAGIGYGYT
v_gene: TRBV3-1/TRBV3-2
j_gene: TRBJ1-2

CDR3aa: ASSTQGLAGGPDEQF
v_gene: TRBV18
j_gene: TRBJ2-1

CDR3aa: AWSTPYNEQF
v_gene: TRBV30
j_gene: TRBJ2-1

CDR3aa: ASSTTPSGYT
v_gene: TRBV12-3/TRBV12-4
j_gene: TRBJ1-2

CDR3aa: ASSLGQVEAF
v_gene: TRBV12-3/TRBV12-4
j_gene: TRBJ1-1

CDR3aa: ASSLESGGGYEQY
v_gene: TRBV5-1
j_gene: TRBJ2-7

CDR3aa: ASSTPGVTEAF
v_gene: TRBV9
j_gene: TRBJ1-1

CDR3aa: ASSLVGSTYNEQF
v_gene: TRBV27
j_gene: TRBJ2-1

CDR3aa: ASSQDGREAQY
v_gene: TRBV14
j_gene: TRBJ2-5

CDR3aa: ASSSQGDTQY
v_gene: TRBV6-5
j_gene: TRBJ2-3

CDR3aa: ASSLGGTAHYGYT
v_gene: TRBV27
j_gene: TRBJ1-2

CDR3aa: ASSPLGTAGTEAF
v_gene: TRBV5-1
j_gene: TRBJ1-1

CDR3aa: ASSPPDRSSGNTIY
v_gene: TRBV27
j_gene: TRBJ1-3

CDR3aa: ASPGAGNDEQY
v_gene: TRBV2
j_gene: TRBJ2-7

CDR3aa: ASSLVTNTGELF
v_gene: TRBV5-4
j_gene: TRBJ2-2

CDR3aa: ASSEGGDTAEKLF
v_gene: TRBV6-1
j_gene: TRBJ1-4

CDR3aa: ASSLGQGYQPQH
v_gene: TRBV7-2
j_gene: TRBJ1-5

CDR3aa: ASSRVRDRTPEKLF
v_gene: TRBV6-2/TRBV6-3
j_gene: TRBJ1-4

CDR3aa: ASSLARGNQPQH
v_gene: TRBV7-2
j_gene: TRBJ1-5

CDR3aa: ASSSGQGGQPQH
v_gene: TRBV5-1
j_gene: TRBJ1-5

CDR3aa: ASSELGGRAVNEQF
v_gene: TRBV2
j_gene: TRBJ2-1

CDR3aa: ATGVEGVGELF
v_gene: TRBV2
j_gene: TRBJ2-2